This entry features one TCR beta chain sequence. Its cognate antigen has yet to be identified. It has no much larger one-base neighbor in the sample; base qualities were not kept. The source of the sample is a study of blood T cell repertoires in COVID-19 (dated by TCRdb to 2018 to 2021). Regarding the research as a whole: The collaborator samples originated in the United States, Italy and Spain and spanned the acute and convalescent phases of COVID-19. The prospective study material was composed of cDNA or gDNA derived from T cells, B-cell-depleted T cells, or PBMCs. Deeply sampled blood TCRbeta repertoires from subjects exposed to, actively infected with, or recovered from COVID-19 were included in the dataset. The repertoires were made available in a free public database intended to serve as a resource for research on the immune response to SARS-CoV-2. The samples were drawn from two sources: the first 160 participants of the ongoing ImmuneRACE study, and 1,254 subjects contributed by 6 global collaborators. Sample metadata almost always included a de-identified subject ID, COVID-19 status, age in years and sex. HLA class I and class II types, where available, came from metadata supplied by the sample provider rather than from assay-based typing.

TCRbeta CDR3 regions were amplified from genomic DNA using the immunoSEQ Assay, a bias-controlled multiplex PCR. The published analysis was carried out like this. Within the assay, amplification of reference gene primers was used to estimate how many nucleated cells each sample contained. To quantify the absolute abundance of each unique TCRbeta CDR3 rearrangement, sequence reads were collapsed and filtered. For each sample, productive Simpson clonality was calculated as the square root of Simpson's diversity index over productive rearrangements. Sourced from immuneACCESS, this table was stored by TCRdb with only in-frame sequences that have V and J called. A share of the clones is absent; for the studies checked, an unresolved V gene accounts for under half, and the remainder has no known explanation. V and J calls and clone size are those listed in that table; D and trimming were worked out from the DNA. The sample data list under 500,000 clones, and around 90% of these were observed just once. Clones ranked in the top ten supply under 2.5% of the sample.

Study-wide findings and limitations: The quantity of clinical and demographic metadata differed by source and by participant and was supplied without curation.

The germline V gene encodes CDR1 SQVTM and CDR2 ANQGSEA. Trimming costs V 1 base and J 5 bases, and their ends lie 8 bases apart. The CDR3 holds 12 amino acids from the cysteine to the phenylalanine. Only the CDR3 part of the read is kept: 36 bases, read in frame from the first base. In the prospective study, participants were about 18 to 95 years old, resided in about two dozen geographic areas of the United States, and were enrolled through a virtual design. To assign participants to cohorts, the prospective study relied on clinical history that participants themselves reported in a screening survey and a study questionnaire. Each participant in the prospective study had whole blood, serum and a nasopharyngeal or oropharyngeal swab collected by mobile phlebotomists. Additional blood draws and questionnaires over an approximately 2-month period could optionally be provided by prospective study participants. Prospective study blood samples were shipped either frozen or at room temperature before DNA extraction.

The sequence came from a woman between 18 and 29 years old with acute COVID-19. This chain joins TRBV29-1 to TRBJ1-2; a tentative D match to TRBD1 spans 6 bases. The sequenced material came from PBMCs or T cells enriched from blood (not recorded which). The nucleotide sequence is TGCAGCGTTGAAGGGACAGCGTATGGCTACACCTTC. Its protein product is CSVEGTAYGYTF.